These 17 T cell receptor beta chains came from one sample sequenced in a study of blood T cell repertoires in COVID-19. Using immunoSEQ multiplex PCR, the repertoire was profiled, and TCRdb retains in-frame clones only, with some absent. The sample contains around 88,000 clones, less than 85% of which appear only once. Sequencing was performed on peripheral blood. These receptor sequences come from a man in his forties or fifties who had recovered from COVID-19.

V is TRBV14 and J is TRBJ1-2, with TRBD1 matching over 10 bases. Germline CDR1 and CDR2: SGHDN and FVKESK. This CDR3 is 15 amino acids long. The V and J ends lost 3 bases and 1 base, in that order; junction bases with no gene match: 2. CDR3 region: CASSQRTGGNYGYTF. The DNA of the CDR3 is TGTGCCAGCAGCCAGAGGACAGGGGGTAACTATGGCTACACCTTC. The variable domain in full, completed from reference TRBV14 and TRBJ1-2, reads EAGVTQFPSHSVIEKGQTVTLRCDPISGHDNLYWYRRVMGKEIKFLLHFVKESKQDESGMPNNRFLAERTGGTYSTLKVQPAELEDSGVYFCASSQRTGGNYGYTFGSGTRLTVV.

This chain uses TRBV6-5 with TRBJ1-1, with D hard to call. Trimming removed 8 bases at V and 3 bases at J, with 7 bases between. CDR1 and CDR2 from the germline V gene are MNHEY and SVGAGI. The CDR3 contains 11 residues. The CDR3 is CASHSYTEAFF. CDR3 nucleotide sequence: TGTGCCAGCCACAGTTACACTGAAGCTTTCTTT.

This chain links TRBV20-1 with TRBJ1-1; D is perhaps TRBD1 (6 bases). Germline lookup yields CDR1 DFQATT and CDR2 SNEGSKA (reference sequence). The CDR3 consists of 11 residues. V lost 6 bases, J lost 6 bases, and 11 bases lay in between. The CDR3 loop is CSAETGSEAFF. CDR3 in DNA: TGCAGTGCGGAAACAGGGTCTGAAGCTTTCTTT.

The sample holds many counts of this clone. The V gene is TRBV7-2, the J gene TRBJ1-2; D is perhaps TRBD1 (5 bases). CDR3 length: 14 residues. The germline CDR1 and CDR2 sequences are SGHTA and FQGNSA. Trimming left V 7 bases short and J 3 bases short, with 15 bases between. CDR3 sequence (DNA): TGTGCCAGCACCGGCCAGGGTATGGACTATGGCTACACCTTC. Translating gives CASTGQGMDYGYTF.

This chain joins TRBV11-1 and TRBJ2-5; the D gene is possibly TRBD1 (7 bases). Per germline, CDR1 SGHAT and CDR2 FQDESV (reference sequence). The CDR3 runs 14 residues. V was trimmed by 5 bases and J by 1 base, leaving 11 bases between them. The CDR3 loop is CASSRGTAQETQYF. The CDR3 DNA reads as TGTGCCAGCAGCCGCGGGACAGCCCAAGAGACCCAGTACTTC. Complete variable domain (other parts from reference TRBV11-1 and TRBJ2-5): EAEVAQSPRYKITEKSQAVAFWCDPISGHATLYWYRQILGQGPELLVQFQDESVVDDSQLPKDRFSAERLKGVDSTLKIQPAELGDSAMYLCASSRGTAQETQYFGPGTRLLVL.

The chain links TRBV4-2 to TRBJ2-7; 9 nucleotides match TRBD2. J was trimmed by 12 bases and V by 0 bases; bases with no gene match: 9. The CDR3 totals 14 residues. Germline loops: CDR1 LGHNA, CDR2 YNFKEQ. The CDR3 is CASSQEALAGRAYF. In nucleotides, the CDR3 is TGTGCCAGCAGCCAAGAAGCGCTAGCGGGGAGGGCGTACTTC.

The chain has TRBV6-5 and TRBJ1-2; 7 bases are shared with TRBD1. J gave up 6 bases and V 2 bases, and 6 bases lay outside the gene matches. This CDR3 comprises 14 residues. Germline lookup yields CDR1 MNHEY and CDR2 SVGAGI. The CDR3 spells CASSYRGLRDGYTF. The CDR3 nucleotides are TGTGCCAGCAGTTACAGGGGGCTACGGGATGGCTACACCTTC.

In DNA form, the CDR3 reads TGTGCCAGCTCAAGACCCGGGACTAGCGGGATGCGGGAGCAGTTCTTC. Its translation: CASSRPGTSGMREQFF. The chain employs TRBV18 and TRBJ2-1, with 13 bases matching TRBD2. CDR1 KGHSH and CDR2 LQKENI come from the germline V gene. The CDR3 runs 16 residues. The V gene end was trimmed by 5 bases and the J gene end by 10 bases; junction bases not matched to a gene: 11.

V and J are TRBV6-2 or TRBV6-3 and TRBJ2-1; D may be TRBD2 (5 bases). The V end was cut by 1 base, the J end by 4 bases, with 11 bases between. The CDR3 contains 15 residues. CDR1 MNHEY and CDR2 SVGEGT come from the germline V gene. The CDR3, as DNA: TGTGCCAGCAGTTACTTCCTTGGGAGTTACAATGAGCAGTTCTTC. It specifies CASSYFLGSYNEQFF.

The chain carries TRBV3-1 (or the pseudogene TRBV3-2) and TRBJ2-7, with 9 bases lining up with TRBD1. V gave up 2 bases and J gave up 5 bases; unmatched junction bases: 13. Germline loops: CDR1 LGHDT, CDR2 YNNKEL (reference sequence). CDR3 size: 17 residues. CDR3 in DNA: TGTGCCAGCAGCCAACCGACCGGGACAGGGAGAGCTCACGAGCAGTACTTC. It is translated as CASSQPTGTGRAHEQYF.

This clone is a singleton in its sample. V usage is TRBV7-2 and J usage is TRBJ2-7, with 9 positions matching TRBD1. The CDR3 runs 16 residues. V was clipped by 5 bases and J by 2 bases; unmatched bases: 10. The V gene's germline CDR1 is SGHTA and CDR2 FQGNSA. The CDR3 bases are TGTGCCAGCAGCCTACACACAGGGGGCGCTGCCTACGAGCAGTACTTC. It specifies CASSLHTGGAAYEQYF.

The genes are TRBV5-1 and TRBJ1-6; possibly TRBD1 for D (6 bases). This CDR3 spans 17 amino acids. The germline CDR1 and CDR2 sequences are SGHRS and YFSETQ. Trimming stripped 0 bases from V and 5 bases from J, with 15 bases between. Written as DNA, the CDR3 is TGCGCCAGCAGCTTGGCCTGGCAGGGGAATGATAATTCACCCCTCCACTTT. Amino acid sequence: CASSLAWQGNDNSPLHF.

This clone was detected a few times. The chain links TRBV6-1 to TRBJ2-1; maybe TRBD1 (5 bases). V was trimmed by 1 base and J by 4 bases, leaving 11 bases between them. Germline V CDR1 and CDR2: MNHNS, SASEGT. The CDR3 is 15 residues long. The CDR3 DNA reads as TGTGCCAGCAGTGAAGAAGGGGCGTTATACAATGAGCAGTTCTTC. Amino acid sequence: CASSEEGALYNEQFF.

The chain couples TRBV21-1 to TRBJ2-5; the table names TRBD1, a call not compared with the DNA. TRBV21-1 is shown as a pseudogene. This CDR3 has 15 residues. CDR3 sequence: CASSKGGQTQETQYF. The CDR3 DNA follows: TGTGCCAGCAGCAAAGGGGGACAGACACAAGAGACCCAGTACTTC.

This rearrangement joins TRBV15 to TRBJ2-3, with D hard to call. Germline assignment: CDR1 LNHNV and CDR2 YYDKDF (reference sequence). Between the trimmed V and J ends, which lost 0 bases and 5 bases, there was a span of 3 bases. The CDR3 is made up of 12 amino acids. The DNA for the CDR3 is TGTGCCACCAGCAGAGATCGAGATACGCAGTATTTT. It translates to CATSRDRDTQYF.

The chain carries TRBV2 and TRBJ2-2; D is ambiguous. The ends were cut back, 7 bases at V and 0 bases at J, with 9 bases in the middle. The CDR3 covers 14 residues. Germline V gene sequence: CDR1 SNHLY, CDR2 FYNNEI. CDR3 nucleotides: TGTGCCAGCATAGGCAGGACGAACACCGGGGAGCTGTTTTTT. Translation: CASIGRTNTGELFF.

The CDR3 reads CASSPLAPEAFF. CDR3 nucleotide sequence: TGTGCCAGCAGCCCCTTAGCCCCTGAAGCTTTCTTT. The chain joins TRBV9 to TRBJ1-1; D remains ambiguous. The CDR3 is 12 amino acids. Between the trimmed V and J ends, which lost 4 bases and 6 bases, there was a span of 10 bases. Per the germline V gene, CDR1 is SGDLS and CDR2 is YYNGEE.